One sample yielded the 15 T cell receptor beta chains listed below, sequenced in a study of T cells in Graves' hyperthyroidism and ophthalmopathy. Amplified TCR beta CDR3 regions came from RNA transcripts. In the first-round RT-PCR of the TCR CDR3, the HTBI primer set was used. MiXCR, run by TCRdb on the multiplex PCR reads, gives a single entry per CDR3 protein. In the table there are about 570,000 distinct CDR3 sequences, 46% of which are singletons. What was sequenced was peripheral blood or thyroid tissue (not recorded which). The receptors were gathered from an adult woman with Graves' disease, either hyperthyroidism or ophthalmopathy (not recorded which).

The chain has TRBV24-1 and TRBJ2-5; D gene unclear. CDR1 and CDR2 from the germline V gene are KGHDR and SFDVKD. This CDR3 comprises 15 residues. The V end was cut by 3 bases, the J end by 2 bases, with 12 bases between. In DNA form, the CDR3 reads TGTGCCACCAGTGATCTTGGCGGATTACAAGAGACCCAGTACTTC. Encoded protein: CATSDLGGLQETQYF.

The chain joins TRBV6-5 to TRBJ1-2, with D maybe TRBD1 (5 bases). The V gene lost 7 bases and the J gene lost 0 bases, with 12 bases spanning the gap. The CDR3 extends over 14 amino acids. Per the germline V gene, CDR1 is MNHEY and CDR2 is SVGAGI. The CDR3 protein is CASTPGGANYGYTF. The CDR3 region has the DNA TGTGCCAGCACCCCGGGGGGAGCTAACTATGGCTACACCTTC.

This clonotype was seen at least ten times. The chain uses TRBV7-2 and TRBJ1-2; unclear D gene. CDR1 is SGHTA, CDR2 FQGNSA, per germline. V was trimmed by 1 base and J by 4 bases, leaving 10 bases between them. The CDR3 totals 14 residues. The CDR3 bases are TGTGCCAGCAGCTTAGAAGGGATACGCTATGGCTACACCTTC. This sequence encodes CASSLEGIRYGYTF.

A word on this clonotype: No conserved phenylalanine or tryptophan is present at the end of the CDR3, so a read error is the likely explanation. The chain is built from TRBV5-1 and TRBJ2-6, with D maybe TRBD2 (6 bases). V gave up 4 bases and J gave up 4 bases, with 15 bases separating them. CDR3 length: 16 residues. Germline CDR1 is SGHRS and CDR2 is YFSETQ. The CDR3: CASSIAGWAGANVLTP. CDR3 in DNA: TGCGCCAGCAGCATCGCGGGGTGGGCCGGGGCCAACGTCCTGACTCCA.

This clonotype was seen only a few times. The CDR3 loop is CASSFLRGLGVGTEAFF. In DNA form, the CDR3 reads TGTGCCAGCAGCTTCCTCAGGGGATTGGGGGTTGGCACTGAAGCTTTCTTT. The chain couples TRBV7-2 to TRBJ1-1; perhaps TRBD1 as D (6 bases). The CDR3 covers 17 residues. V was trimmed by 3 bases and J by 4 bases, leaving 21 bases between them. The germline CDR1 and CDR2 sequences are SGHTA and FQGNSA.

In this sample, this clonotype turned up many times. The genes are TRBV7-9 and TRBJ1-2; D not certain. V gave up 4 bases and J gave up 3 bases, with 18 bases separating them. The CDR3 covers 16 residues. Germline V CDR1 and CDR2: SEHNR, FQNEAQ (reference sequence). In DNA, the CDR3 is TGTGCCAGCAGCTCGACCCGGGCTAGAGACTACTATGGCTACACCTTC. Amino acid sequence: CASSSTRARDYYGYTF.

A word on this clonotype: A much larger clone differs from this one at a single base, so this may be a read error. DNA of the CDR3: TGCGCCAGCAGCCGTCAGACAGGGCTAGGATGCGAGCAGTACTTC. This translates into CASSRQTGLGCEQYF. The chain uses TRBV10-2 and TRBJ2-7; 7 bases are a match to TRBD1. The germline V gene encodes CDR1 WSHSY and CDR2 SAAADI. The junction had 14 bases not matched to a gene; V was cut back by 6 bases and J by 6 bases. The CDR3 contains 15 residues.

The chain carries TRBV11-2 and TRBJ1-5, with TRBD1 as a possible D gene (6 bases). The CDR3 contains 16 residues. CDR1 is SGHAT and CDR2 is FQNNGV in the germline V gene. V was cut by 2 bases and J by 5 bases, with 16 bases left in between. CDR3 region: CASSLYTAGGDQPQHF. The CDR3 DNA reads TGTGCCAGCAGCTTATACACCGCGGGGGGCGATCAGCCCCAGCATTTT.

This clonotype has a count of ten or more. The genes are TRBV7-9 and TRBJ1-4; D not resolved. Trimming took off 5 bases at V and 7 bases at J, with 14 bases between the two ends. CDR1 SEHNR and CDR2 FQNEAQ come from the germline V gene (reference sequence). The CDR3 is 14 amino acids. CDR3 coding DNA: TGTGCCAGCAGCCGCGGACGAGGGTCTGAAAAACTGTTTTTT. Translated, it gives CASSRGRGSEKLFF.

This clonotype was found many times. This chain joins TRBV6-5 and TRBJ1-6; D unresolved. Trimming removed 4 bases at V and 6 bases at J, with 13 bases between. This CDR3 contains 15 residues. Looked up from germline, CDR1 is MNHEY and CDR2 is SVGAGI. In DNA, the CDR3 is TGTGCCAGCAGTTCAGAAATGGGTATTAATTCACCCCTCCACTTT. Encoded protein: CASSSEMGINSPLHF.

The chain joins TRBV25-1 to TRBJ1-2; tentative D call: TRBD1 (5 bases). CDR1 is MGHDK and CDR2 is SYGVNS in the germline V gene. The CDR3 runs 15 residues. Deletions cut 0 bases from V and 3 bases from J, with 11 bases between. The CDR3: CASSEYREGYYGYTF. The DNA for the CDR3 is TGTGCCAGCAGTGAATATCGGGAGGGGTACTATGGCTACACCTTC.

This clonotype occurred a few times. V usage is TRBV28 and J usage is TRBJ2-5; D is possibly TRBD1 or TRBD2 (5 bases each). The CDR3 runs 13 residues. The germline V gene has CDR1 MDHEN and CDR2 SYDVKM. With 3 bases removed from V and 4 bases from J, the gap between germline ends came to 9 bases. This CDR3 is CASSLGTPETQYF. The CDR3 bases are TGTGCCAGCAGTTTGGGGACGCCAGAGACCCAGTACTTC. Full variable domain (rest looked up from reference TRBV28 and TRBJ2-5): DVKVTQSSRYLVKRTGEKVFLECVQDMDHENMFWYRQDPGLGLRLIYFSYDVKMKEKGDIPEGYSVSREKKERFSLILESASTNQTSMYLCASSLGTPETQYFGPGTRLLVL.

Many counts were recorded for this clonotype. This chain connects TRBV5-1 to TRBJ2-5, with 8 bases aligning to TRBD1. V lost 2 bases to trimming and J lost 5 bases; unmatched junction nucleotides: 8. CDR3 length equals 15 residues. Looked up from germline, CDR1 is SGHRS and CDR2 is YFSETQ. The CDR3 nucleotides read TGCGCCAGCAGCTTATTTCAGGGGGCCGGGGAGACCCAGTACTTC. This encodes CASSLFQGAGETQYF.

The chain is built from TRBV5-1 and TRBJ2-3; 14 bases align to TRBD2. Germline V gives CDR1 SGHRS, CDR2 YFSETQ. The CDR3 has 18 amino acids. Germline trimming cut 2 bases from V and 2 bases from J; bases unmatched to any gene: 7. The CDR3 nucleotides read TGCGCCAGCAGCTTCGGACTAGCGGGAGGACCTTACACAGATACGCAGTATTTT. Its translation: CASSFGLAGGPYTDTQYF. The whole variable domain, filled in from reference TRBV5-1 and TRBJ2-3, reads KAGVTQTPRYLIKTRGQQVTLSCSPISGHRSVSWYQQTPGQGLQFLFEYFSETQRNKGNFPGRFSGRQFSNSRSEMNVSTLELGDSALYLCASSFGLAGGPYTDTQYFGPGTRLTVL.

At least ten counts were recorded for this clonotype. This chain uses TRBV10-3 with TRBJ2-7; TRBD2 agrees at 9 bases. This CDR3 spans 16 amino acids. J lost 3 bases, V lost 4 bases, and 10 bases had no gene match. Germline V lookup: CDR1 ENHRY, CDR2 SYGVKD. CDR3 sequence: CAISGGYGGRVYEQYF. The DNA of the CDR3 is TGTGCCATCAGTGGGGGGTATGGCGGGAGGGTCTACGAGCAGTACTTC.